This section outlines one TCR beta chain sequence together with its context. This record belongs to a study of blood T cell repertoires in COVID-19. This CDR3 is built from 17 residues. The V end lost 1 base, the J end lost 3 bases, and 16 bases lay between the germline ends. CDR1 is KGHSH, CDR2 LQKENI, per germline. Only in-frame clones appear in the TCRdb table, and some are missing; sequencing was by immunoSEQ multiplex PCR. This repertoire shows 350,000 to 400,000 clones, 70% to 90% found once; its top ten account for 1.5% to 2%. The chain is built from TRBV18 and TRBJ2-1; D possibly corresponds to TRBD2 (7 bases). The clonotype was recovered from a man aged 35 to 55 in a cohort exposed to, infected with or recovered from COVID-19 (not recorded which). The sequencing sample was made of PBMCs or T cells enriched from blood (not recorded which). DNA for the CDR3: TGTGCCAGCTCACCACTGCTCGGGGGGCAATACTACAATGAGCAGTTCTTC. Its translation: CASSPLLGGQYYNEQFF.